This paragraph covers one T cell receptor (beta chain) sequence. These data are taken from a study of OX40 agonist ivuxolimab in advanced cancers. Assay: immunoSEQ multiplex PCR; the TCRdb copy retains only in-frame clones and omits some. The repertoire holds about 62,000 clones, with approximately 85% as singletons. Specimen: CD4+ or CD8+ T cells sorted from blood, collected in a trial of the OX40 agonist ivuxolimab. The sequence was obtained from an adult with an advanced solid tumor such as melanoma, head and neck, liver or kidney cancer.

The DNA for the CDR3 is TGCGCCAGCAGCTTGGTCGCAGGGGTGAACACTGAAGCTTTCTTT. This sequence encodes CASSLVAGVNTEAFF. The rearrangement links TRBV5-1 to TRBJ1-1, with D tentatively TRBD1 (6 bases). Germline values: CDR1 SGHRS, CDR2 YFSETQ. V shed 0 bases and J shed 0 bases, with 9 bases lying between them. This CDR3 is 15 amino acids long.